This T cell receptor (beta chain) was retrieved from a study of shared clonotypes between healthy human individuals. Study-wide results and limits: Generation probabilities were higher for clonotypes shared across all four sorted-subset donors than for unshared ones. In general, naive subsets displayed greater estimated richness than memory subsets did.

Concerning this clone: What it recognizes is unknown.

Data came from immunoSEQ multiplex PCR; TCRdb stores just in-frame clones and leaves some out. The profile shows hundreds of thousands of clones, approximately 97% of them singletons. The CDR3 consists of 13 residues. CDR1 is MNHEY and CDR2 is SMNVEV in the germline V gene (reference sequence). The ends were cut back, 0 bases at V and 10 bases at J, with 11 bases in the middle. The origin of this receptor is a woman in her 30s in good health. Source material: naive CD4+ T cells sorted from blood. Described subset: CD45RA+ positively selected. The chain employs TRBV27 and TRBJ2-3, with a possible D match to TRBD2 (5 bases). The CDR3 bases are TGTGCCAGCAGTTTATCCCGCCCGGGGTCGCAGTATTTT. Its translation is CASSLSRPGSQYF.